Following are 28 T cell receptor beta chains from one sample sequenced in a study of T cells expressing NK-cell markers. TCRdb re-called the 5' RACE reads and gives one entry per CDR3 protein, without DNA. The repertoire shows about 460,000 distinct CDR3 sequences; the top ten hold over 1.1%. Sequencing was performed on blood T cells: a sorted CD56 or NKG2C T cell subset, CD4+ or CD8+ T cells, or bulk PBMC T cells (not recorded which). Receptors originate from a woman aged 45 to 65 in good health.

This chain uses TRBV18 with TRBJ2-2; with no DNA, the TCRdb D assignment of TRBD2 cannot be verified. The CDR3 is 18 amino acids. Germline V CDR1 and CDR2: KGHSH, LQKENI. The CDR3 here is CASSPRLAGAANTGELFF.

This CDR3 reads CASSTAAGLSYEQYF. The chain carries TRBV5-1 and TRBJ2-7; the TRBD2 assignment by TCRdb is unverifiable without DNA. CDR1 and CDR2 (germline): SGHRS, YFSETQ. The CDR3 is made up of 15 amino acids.

The CDR3 loop is CASLALVAHGELFF. This chain uses TRBV19 with TRBJ2-2; TCRdb proposes TRBD2, but this gene call is untestable without DNA. Germline loops: CDR1 LNHDA, CDR2 SQIVND (reference sequence). The CDR3 is 14 amino acids.

V usage is TRBV12-5 and J usage is TRBJ2-5; TCRdb outputs TRBD1, but without DNA this stays unchecked. This CDR3 has 13 residues. Germline V CDR1 and CDR2: LGHNT, FRNRAP. The CDR3 sequence is CASGLVSGETQYF.

The chain joins TRBV29-1 to TRBJ2-2; TCRdb selects TRBD2, and the lack of DNA leaves this call unchecked. Germline lookup yields CDR1 SQVTM and CDR2 ANQGSEA. The CDR3 has 13 residues. The CDR3 loop reads CSVAGRFTGELFF.

This chain connects TRBV20-1 to TRBJ1-2; lacking DNA, the TRBD1 call made by TCRdb goes unchecked. Germline loops: CDR1 DFQATT, CDR2 SNEGSKA (reference sequence). The CDR3 sequence is 14 residues long. Here the CDR3 reads CSASFSGTVYGYTF.

The rearrangement uses TRBV29-1 and TRBJ2-7. Germline-derived CDR1 and CDR2 are SQVTM and ANQGSEA. This CDR3 region has 15 residues. Here the CDR3 reads CSVEDSPSGSYEQYF.

This chain uses TRBV6-2 or TRBV6-3 with TRBJ2-2; TCRdb picks TRBD1, but there is no DNA to check that call. CDR1 is MNHEY, CDR2 SVGEGT, per germline. CDR3 length: 11 residues. The CDR3 region is CASNRVGELFF.

The chain links TRBV12-3 or TRBV12-4 to TRBJ2-3; TCRdb names TRBD2, which stays unverified in the absence of DNA. The CDR3 runs to 15 residues. The CDR3 spells CASSSGTSRTDTQYF.

The chain carries TRBV30 and TRBJ1-1; checking the TCRdb D call of TRBD1 is not possible without DNA. In germline, CDR1 is GTSNPN, CDR2 SVGIG (reference sequence). There are 11 residues in the CDR3. The CDR3 spells CATSWGAEAFF. Filled out from reference TRBV30 and TRBJ1-1, the complete variable domain reads SQTIHQWPATLVQPVGSPLSLECTVEGTSNPNLYWYRQAAGRGLQLLFYSVGIGQISSEVPQNLSASRPQDRQFILSSKKLLLSDSGFYLCATSWGAEAFFGQGTRLTVV.

The chain joins TRBV12-3 or TRBV12-4 to TRBJ2-6; without DNA, the TCRdb call of TRBD1 cannot be checked. This CDR3 has 18 amino acids. CDR3 loop: CASSLRTGADSGANVLTF.

The V and J genes are TRBV27 and TRBJ2-7; TCRdb picks TRBD2, but there is no DNA to check that call. The CDR3 covers 17 residues. The germline CDR1 and CDR2 sequences are MNHEY and SMNVEV (reference sequence). The CDR3 sequence is CASSLLLAGGQAYEQYF.

The chain combines TRBV6-5 with TRBJ1-1; as DNA is missing, the TRBD1 call by TCRdb cannot be tested. This CDR3 contains 16 residues. In germline, CDR1 is MNHEY, CDR2 SVGAGI. The CDR3 loop reads CASSPVGQGANTEAFF.

The chain has TRBV7-9 and TRBJ2-1; without DNA, the TCRdb call of TRBD1 cannot be checked. Germline lookup yields CDR1 SEHNR and CDR2 FQNEAQ (reference sequence). The CDR3 contains 12 residues. The CDR3 here is CASGQGMGEQFF.

This chain connects TRBV6-2 or TRBV6-3 to TRBJ2-1; TCRdb's D gene call, TRBD2, goes unchecked for lack of DNA. CDR3 length equals 16 residues. Germline V gene data show CDR1 as MNHEY and CDR2 as SVGEGT. CDR3 in amino acids: CASISSGLAAYNEQFF.

V gene TRBV5-1 combines with J gene TRBJ1-6; TCRdb lists TRBD1, though no DNA is available to test this call. Germline lookup yields CDR1 SGHRS and CDR2 YFSETQ. The CDR3 sequence is 17 residues long. CDR3 residues: CASSLGDRSSYNSPLHF.

The CDR3 spells CATAGGGLAQETQYF. The V gene is TRBV5-1, the J gene TRBJ2-5; checking the TCRdb D call of TRBD2 is not possible without DNA. The CDR3 is 15 residues long. Germline loops: CDR1 SGHRS, CDR2 YFSETQ.

CDR3 amino acids: CSARGPTGSGSYEQYF. The chain uses TRBV20-1 and TRBJ2-7; the TCRdb D gene call, TRBD1, has no DNA to confirm it. The CDR3 has 16 amino acids. Germline V CDR1 and CDR2: DFQATT, SNEGSKA (reference sequence).

CDR3: CAIEDASTDTQYF. The rearrangement joins TRBV12-3 or TRBV12-4 to TRBJ2-3. This CDR3 region has 13 residues.

The chain joins TRBV29-1 to TRBJ2-2; without DNA, the TCRdb call of TRBD1 cannot be checked. CDR1 SQVTM and CDR2 ANQGSEA come from the germline V gene. The CDR3 has 13 amino acids. This CDR3 is CSGQGVNIGELFF.

V usage is TRBV5-5 and J usage is TRBJ2-7; TCRdb's D call of TRBD1 is untestable without DNA. Per germline, CDR1 SGHKS and CDR2 YYEKEE (reference sequence). The CDR3 runs to 14 residues. CDR3: CASSFTGLVNEQYF. The full variable domain, rest sourced from reference TRBV5-5 and TRBJ2-7, is DAGVTQSPTHLIKTRGQQVTLRCSPISGHKSVSWYQQVLGQGPQFIFQYYEKEERGRGNFPDRFSARQFPNYSSELNVNALLLGDSALYLCASSFTGLVNEQYFGPGTRLTVT.

This chain connects TRBV5-1 to TRBJ2-7; checking the TCRdb D call of TRBD2 is not possible without DNA. This CDR3 contains 14 residues. Germline CDR1 is SGHRS and CDR2 is YFSETQ. The CDR3 region is CASSGLPSSYEQYF.

The gene calls are TRBV5-5 and TRBJ2-2; TCRdb indicates TRBD2, and absent DNA this call remains unverified. Germline V gene lookup returns CDR1 SGHKS and CDR2 YYEKEE (reference sequence). This CDR3 is 15 amino acids long. The CDR3 sequence is CASSPGPGGAGELFF. Together with reference TRBV5-5 and TRBJ2-2, the CDR3 gives the full variable domain: DAGVTQSPTHLIKTRGQQVTLRCSPISGHKSVSWYQQVLGQGPQFIFQYYEKEERGRGNFPDRFSARQFPNYSSELNVNALLLGDSALYLCASSPGPGGAGELFFGEGSRLTVL.

The chain joins TRBV21-1 to TRBJ1-6; as DNA is missing, the TRBD1 call by TCRdb cannot be tested. TRBV21-1 is flagged as a pseudogene. The CDR3 length is 14 residues. CDR3 protein: CASSRDWGNSPLHF.

Here the CDR3 reads CASSPSLAGLQETQYF. The J gene is TRBJ2-5, the V gene TRBV5-1; TCRdb's D call, TRBD2, is unchecked because there is no DNA. CDR3 size: 16 residues. Germline CDR1 and CDR2: SGHRS and YFSETQ. Supplemented by reference TRBV5-1 and TRBJ2-5, the full variable domain reads KAGVTQTPRYLIKTRGQQVTLSCSPISGHRSVSWYQQTPGQGLQFLFEYFSETQRNKGNFPGRFSGRQFSNSRSEMNVSTLELGDSALYLCASSPSLAGLQETQYFGPGTRLLVL.

The V and J genes are TRBV5-1 and TRBJ1-1; TCRdb names TRBD1, which stays unverified in the absence of DNA. The CDR3 spans 12 residues. Germline V gene data show CDR1 as SGHRS and CDR2 as YFSETQ. The CDR3 is CASSLDWDVAFF.

The J gene is TRBJ1-1, the V gene TRBV20-1. The CDR3 sequence is 14 residues long. Germline values: CDR1 DFQATT, CDR2 SNEGSKA (reference sequence). The CDR3: CSARTRRAGTEAFF.

The V gene is TRBV12-3 or TRBV12-4, the J gene TRBJ2-3; TCRdb selects TRBD2, and the lack of DNA leaves this call unchecked. CDR3 length: 15 amino acids. CDR3 sequence: CASRPSGRGKDTQYF.